Sequencing of this T cell receptor beta chain was carried out in a study of T cell repertoires in cytomegalovirus infection. Study background: An indication of both CMV infection and matching HLA type came from public TCR beta signatures.

General study findings and limits: Carriers of CMV and the relevant HLA type were discriminated by public TCR beta frequency. Ex vivo responses were dominated by HLA-C-restricted CMV-specific TCR beta clonotypes.

TCRdb used MiXCR to reprocess the reads, holding one entry per CDR3 protein. The sample lists 200,000 to 300,000 distinct CDR3 sequences, about 13% occurring once. There are a few counts of this clonotype. The antigen remains undetermined. CDR1 and CDR2 (germline): SQVTM, ANQGSEA. This CDR3 has 12 amino acids. The receptor was isolated from a human donor in good health (CMV status not recorded). Some clones in this sample may be carry-over from other donors' samples. The specimen was PBMCs. This chain joins TRBV29-1 and TRBJ2-7; D possibly corresponds to TRBD2 (6 bases). The CDR3 region has the DNA TGCAGTGCGACTAGAACCTTGCAAGAGCAGTACTTC. Translated, it gives CSATRTLQEQYF.